Presented here are 27 T cell receptor beta chains from one specimen sequenced in a study of blood T cell repertoires in COVID-19. TCRdb's table, derived via immunoSEQ multiplex PCR, lists solely in-frame clones and lacks some. The sample carries some 50,000 clones, over 75% recorded once. Sequences were obtained from peripheral blood. Source of these receptors: a human donor in a cohort sampled during active COVID-19.

The V and J genes are TRBV7-2 and TRBJ2-5; possible D gene TRBD1, 6 bases. Germline V gene lookup returns CDR1 SGHTA and CDR2 FQGNSA. The CDR3 loop spans 13 amino acids. Trimming left V 8 bases short and J 4 bases short, with 14 bases between. DNA of the CDR3: TGTGCCAGCGCTCGGGGCAGGGGAGAGACCCAGTACTTC. Its protein is CASARGRGETQYF. Using reference TRBV7-2 and TRBJ2-5 for the parts outside the CDR3, the full variable domain is GAGVSQSPSNKVTEKGKDVELRCDPISGHTALYWYRQSLGQGLEFLIYFQGNSAPDKSGLPSDRFSAERTGGSVSTLTIQRTQQEDSAVYLCASARGRGETQYFGPGTRLLVL.

V is TRBV4-3 and J is TRBJ2-1, with 11 bases fitting TRBD2. The trim removed 0 bases at V and 4 bases at J, leaving 2 bases unmatched. The CDR3 runs 16 residues. CDR1 is LGHNA and CDR2 is YSLEER in the germline V gene. The DNA of the CDR3 is TGCGCCAGCAGCCAAGAAATAGCGGGGGGGTACAATGAGCAGTTCTTC. This sequence encodes CASSQEIAGGYNEQFF.

J is TRBJ2-7 and V is TRBV27, with 9 bases fitting TRBD2. CDR1 MNHEY and CDR2 SMNVEV come from the germline V gene (reference sequence). There are 14 residues in the CDR3. V trimming: 0 bases; J trimming: 4 bases; junction bases outside the gene matches: 1. The CDR3 DNA reads TGTGCCAGCAGTTTATCAGCGGGGGGTTACGAGCAGTACTTC. This codes for CASSLSAGGYEQYF.

The V call is TRBV6-5, the J call TRBJ2-5; 7 bases map to TRBD1. V gave up 6 bases and J gave up 9 bases; unmatched junction bases: 13. Germline assignment: CDR1 MNHEY and CDR2 SVGAGI. The CDR3 runs to 14 residues. The CDR3 DNA reads as TGTGCCAGCAGAAGACAGGGTGGGGTGAGGGCCCAGTACTTC. This sequence encodes CASRRQGGVRAQYF.

The chain joins TRBV19 to TRBJ2-3; 11 positions agree with TRBD2. Trimming at V came to 3 bases and at J to 2 bases, leaving 7 bases not matched to a gene. This CDR3 region has 17 residues. CDR1 is LNHDA, CDR2 SQIVND, per germline (reference sequence). The CDR3 coding sequence is TGTGCCAGTAGTATGTCTAGCGGGGGGCCCTACACAGATACGCAGTATTTT. The encoded protein is CASSMSSGGPYTDTQYF.

This chain joins TRBV19 and TRBJ2-3; 7 nucleotides match TRBD2. Per germline, CDR1 LNHDA and CDR2 SQIVND (reference sequence). The trim removed 1 base at V and 2 bases at J, leaving 3 bases unmatched. The CDR3 length is 15 residues. CDR3 protein: CASSIGLAATDTQYF. The CDR3 bases are TGTGCCAGTAGTATAGGGCTAGCGGCCACAGATACGCAGTATTTT.

The chain employs TRBV7-2 and TRBJ2-5; a weak D match, TRBD2 (5 bases). V was clipped by 4 bases and J by 5 bases, with 11 bases between them. This CDR3 spans 13 amino acids. The germline CDR1 and CDR2 sequences are SGHTA and FQGNSA. The CDR3 loop is CASSSFRRETQYF. The CDR3 DNA sequence: TGTGCCAGCAGCTCCTTCCGGAGGGAGACCCAGTACTTC.

This clone was observed a single time. The J gene is TRBJ2-1, the V gene TRBV7-8; 7 bases map to TRBD2. This CDR3 region has 20 residues. Germline lookup yields CDR1 SGHVS and CDR2 FQNEAQ. The trim removed 0 bases at V and 2 bases at J, leaving 16 bases unmatched. The CDR3 here is CASSLAKVAGPAGPYNEQFF. Written as DNA, the CDR3 is TGTGCCAGCAGCTTAGCGAAAGTAGCCGGACCAGCGGGACCCTACAATGAGCAGTTCTTC.

The J gene is TRBJ2-3, the V gene TRBV7-2, with D uncertain. V lost 0 bases and J lost 2, with 3 bases in between. The germline V gene encodes CDR1 SGHTA and CDR2 FQGNSA. The CDR3 extends over 13 amino acids. CDR3 loop: CASSLALTDTQYF. Written as DNA, the CDR3 is TGTGCCAGCAGCTTAGCCCTCACAGATACGCAGTATTTT.

The rearrangement links TRBV5-6 to TRBJ1-2; D remains ambiguous. Germline CDR1 is SGHDT and CDR2 is YYEEEE. The CDR3 length is 14 residues. Trimming cost V 4 bases and J 4 bases, with 14 bases left between them. CDR3 coding DNA: TGTGCCAGCAGCGCGGCCCCCCAGTCCTATGGCTACACCTTC. This codes for CASSAAPQSYGYTF.

The chain recombines TRBV7-2 with TRBJ2-5, with unresolved D. The germline V gene has CDR1 SGHTA and CDR2 FQGNSA. Trimming cost V 1 base and J 4 bases, with 10 bases left between them. The CDR3 loop spans 14 amino acids. Here the CDR3 DNA reads TGTGCCAGCAGCTTAGGGCCTCGCACAGAGACCCAGTACTTC. This gives the protein CASSLGPRTETQYF. The variable domain in full, completed from reference TRBV7-2 and TRBJ2-5, reads GAGVSQSPSNKVTEKGKDVELRCDPISGHTALYWYRQSLGQGLEFLIYFQGNSAPDKSGLPSDRFSAERTGGSVSTLTIQRTQQEDSAVYLCASSLGPRTETQYFGPGTRLLVL.

V is TRBV7-2 and J is TRBJ2-5; D is perhaps TRBD2 (5 bases). The CDR3 loop spans 14 amino acids. Trimming took off 1 base at V and 5 bases at J, with 11 bases between the two ends. CDR1 is SGHTA and CDR2 is FQGNSA in the germline V gene. Here the CDR3 reads CASSLGTLLETQYF. The CDR3 nucleotides read TGTGCCAGCAGCTTAGGGACTCTCCTCGAGACCCAGTACTTC.

The genes are TRBV3-1 (or the pseudogene TRBV3-2) and TRBJ1-2; TRBD1 aligns across 8 bases. CDR3 size: 16 residues. Germline V gives CDR1 LGHDT, CDR2 YNNKEL (reference sequence). Trimming removed 0 bases from V and 4 bases from J; junction bases left unmatched: 7. CDR3 sequence reads: CASSQDSGTGRYGYTF. The CDR3 region has the DNA TGTGCCAGCAGCCAAGATTCGGGGACAGGTCGCTATGGCTACACCTTC.

The rearrangement joins TRBV5-6 to TRBJ2-2, with 8 bases aligning to TRBD1. CDR1 SGHDT and CDR2 YYEEEE come from the germline V gene. The length of the CDR3 is 16 residues. V shed 3 bases, J shed 3 bases, and the junction held 7 bases outside the gene matches. The CDR3 nucleotides are TGTGCCAGCAGCTCCCCGGGACAGGTTTACACCGGGGAGCTGTTTTTT. Residues: CASSSPGQVYTGELFF.

The J gene is TRBJ2-7, the V gene TRBV10-2, with 10 positions matching TRBD2. This CDR3 is built from 17 residues. Germline V gene sequence: CDR1 WSHSY, CDR2 SAAADI. The V gene end was trimmed by 0 bases and the J gene end by 2 bases; junction bases not matched to a gene: 7. The CDR3 DNA is TGCGCCAGCAGTGAGTCCCCGGGGCTAGCGGGAGCCTACGAGCAGTACTTC. It yields the protein CASSESPGLAGAYEQYF.

This chain uses TRBV4-1 with TRBJ2-3; unclear D gene. V lost 2 bases, J lost 0 bases, and 15 bases lay in between. The length of the CDR3 is 17 residues. From germline, CDR1 is MGHRA and CDR2 YSYEKL. CDR3 DNA: TGCGCCAGCAGCCAAATTTCCGCAGGCACTAGCACAGATACGCAGTATTTT. As protein: CASSQISAGTSTDTQYF.

This sequence joins TRBV5-1 and TRBJ2-3, with 13 bases matching TRBD2. The V and J ends lost 4 bases and 0 bases, in that order; junction bases with no gene match: 11. The CDR3 extends over 19 amino acids. The germline V gene encodes CDR1 SGHRS and CDR2 YFSETQ. CDR3 sequence (DNA): TGCGCCAGCAGCCCGGGACTAGCGGGGAGGGCCTCTAGCACAGATACGCAGTATTTT. This codes for CASSPGLAGRASSTDTQYF. The entire variable domain, with the rest obtained from reference TRBV5-1 and TRBJ2-3, is as follows: KAGVTQTPRYLIKTRGQQVTLSCSPISGHRSVSWYQQTPGQGLQFLFEYFSETQRNKGNFPGRFSGRQFSNSRSEMNVSTLELGDSALYLCASSPGLAGRASSTDTQYFGPGTRLTVL.

The V and J genes are TRBV7-2 and TRBJ1-6; D unclear. With 5 bases removed from V and 3 bases from J, the gap between germline ends came to 8 bases. The CDR3 loop spans 14 amino acids. Germline CDR1 SGHTA, CDR2 FQGNSA. The CDR3 sequence: CASSPRSYNSPLHF. The DNA for the CDR3 is TGTGCCAGCAGCCCGAGGAGCTATAATTCACCCCTCCACTTT.

This chain uses TRBV7-3 with TRBJ2-3; D perhaps matches TRBD2 (5 bases). V lost 6 bases, J lost 2 bases, and 12 bases lay in between. This CDR3 is 14 amino acids long. Germline V gene lookup returns CDR1 SGHTA and CDR2 FQGTGA. The DNA for the CDR3 is TGTGCCAGCAGTTCCGGAGGCACCACAGATACGCAGTATTTT. Translation: CASSSGGTTDTQYF.

This sequence joins TRBV29-1 and TRBJ1-1; D is ambiguous. This CDR3 comprises 14 residues. Between the trimmed V and J ends, which lost 6 bases and 0 bases, there was a span of 14 bases. CDR1 is SQVTM and CDR2 is ANQGSEA in the germline V gene. The chain's CDR3 is CSVAWAGVNTEAFF. The CDR3, as DNA: TGCAGCGTCGCCTGGGCGGGTGTGAACACTGAAGCTTTCTTT.

The chain has TRBV7-9 and TRBJ1-1, with D possibly matching TRBD1 (5 bases). Germline CDR1 and CDR2: SEHNR and FQNEAQ (reference sequence). V lost 2 bases and J 6 bases, leaving 13 bases between the germline ends. The CDR3 loop spans 14 amino acids. This chain's CDR3 is CASSLPRAPAEAFF. The CDR3 nucleotides are TGTGCCAGCAGCTTACCCAGGGCCCCCGCTGAAGCTTTCTTT.

This clone showed up just once. The chain couples TRBV9 to TRBJ2-3; D may be TRBD2 (5 bases). The ends were cut back, 0 bases at V and 1 base at J, with 12 bases in the middle. The CDR3 runs 16 residues. Germline-derived CDR1 and CDR2 are SGDLS and YYNGEE. The CDR3 DNA reads TGTGCCAGCAGCGTAGTGTCGGGAAAAGGCACAGATACGCAGTATTTT. Translating it yields CASSVVSGKGTDTQYF.

Regarding this clone: Germline and junction disagree at one end, which may indicate a read error. The V call is TRBV7-2, the J call TRBJ1-4, with 8 positions matching TRBD1. The CDR3 is 15 amino acids. CDR1 is SGHTA, CDR2 FQGNSA, per germline. CDR3 sequence (DNA): TGTGCCAGCAGCCCAGGGGGCAGAAATTATGAAAAACTGCTTTTT. Amino acid sequence: CASSPGGRNYEKLLF.

As DNA, the CDR3 is TGTGCCAGCAGCCTTAACACAGATACGCAGTATTTT. Protein: CASSLNTDTQYF. This rearrangement joins TRBV28 to TRBJ2-3; D is unclear. The CDR3 is 12 residues long. In germline, CDR1 is MDHEN, CDR2 SYDVKM. Trimming left V 6 bases short and J 2 bases short, with 6 bases between.

V is TRBV15 and J is TRBJ2-7, with a tentative D call TRBD1 (5 bases). V dropped 1 base and J dropped 0 bases, with 10 bases sitting between them. The CDR3 has 15 amino acids. CDR1 and CDR2 from the germline V gene are LNHNV and YYDKDF (reference sequence). The CDR3 nucleotides read TGTGCCACCAGCAGAGGGGATGACAGCTCCTACGAGCAGTACTTC. This translates into CATSRGDDSSYEQYF.

The chain uses TRBV9 and TRBJ1-5, with TRBD1 matching over 8 bases. Trimming took 3 bases from V and 7 from J; bases not matched to a gene: 3. Germline CDR1 SGDLS, CDR2 YYNGEE. The CDR3 has 13 amino acids. The CDR3 sequence is CASSDTGGQPQHF. CDR3 nucleotide sequence: TGTGCCAGCAGCGACACAGGGGGACAGCCCCAGCATTTT.

V is TRBV10-3 and J is TRBJ2-3, with D maybe TRBD1 (5 bases). The CDR3 has 17 amino acids. Trimming removed 3 bases at V and 0 bases at J, with 16 bases between. Germline V gives CDR1 ENHRY, CDR2 SYGVKD. The CDR3 loop is CAISDPMGLASTDTQYF. The DNA for the CDR3 is TGTGCCATCAGTGACCCAATGGGGCTTGCGAGCACAGATACGCAGTATTTT.